This TCR beta chain stems from a study of technical replicates of blood from several donors. Sequenced by immunoSEQ multiplex PCR; TCRdb stores in-frame clones only, minus some. Seen here are about 81,000 clones, approximately 96% observed once, and the top ten hold around 0.2%. This clone was found once. Trimming stripped 2 bases from V and 5 bases from J, with 15 bases between. In germline, CDR1 is SGHTA, CDR2 FQGTGA. The CDR3 extends over 15 amino acids. The J gene is TRBJ1-2, the V gene TRBV7-3; the D is unclear. The specimen was T cells isolated from PBMCs. This TCR derives from a human donor in good health. CDR3 amino acids: CASSLAGDLAYGYTF. The CDR3 bases are TGTGCCAGCAGCTTAGCCGGGGATCTCGCATATGGCTACACCTTC.